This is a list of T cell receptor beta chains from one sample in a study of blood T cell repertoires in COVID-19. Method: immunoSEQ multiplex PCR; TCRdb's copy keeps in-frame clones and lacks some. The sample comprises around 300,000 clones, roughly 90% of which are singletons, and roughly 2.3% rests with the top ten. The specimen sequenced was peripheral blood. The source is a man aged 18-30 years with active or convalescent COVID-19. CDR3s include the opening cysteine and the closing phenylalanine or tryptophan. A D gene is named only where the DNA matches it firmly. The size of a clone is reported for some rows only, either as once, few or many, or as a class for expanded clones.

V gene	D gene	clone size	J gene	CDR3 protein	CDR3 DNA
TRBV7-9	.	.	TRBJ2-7	CASSLEETYYEQYF	TGTGCCAGCAGCTTAGAGGAGACCTACTACGAGCAGTACTTC
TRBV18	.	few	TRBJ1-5	CASSPPGGGSNQPQHF	TGTGCCAGCTCACCACCAGGCGGGGGGAGCAATCAGCCCCAGCATTTT
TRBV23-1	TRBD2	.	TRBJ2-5	CASSQWGGRANWDQETQYF	TGCGCCAGCAGTCAATGGGGCGGGAGGGCGAATTGGGACCAAGAGACCCAGTACTTC
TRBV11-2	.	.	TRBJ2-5	CASSLISRGTQETQYF	TGTGCCAGCAGCTTAATTTCCCGGGGTACCCAAGAGACCCAGTACTTC
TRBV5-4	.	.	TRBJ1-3	CASSLTGSGNTIYF	TGTGCCAGCAGCCTCACAGGCTCTGGAAACACCATATATTTT
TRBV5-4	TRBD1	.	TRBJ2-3	CASSSGTEISTDTQYF	TGTGCCAGCAGCTCCGGGACAGAGATCAGCACAGATACGCAGTATTTT
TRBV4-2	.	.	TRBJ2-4	CASSQERQLAKNIQYF	TGTGCCAGCAGCCAGGAACGACAGCTAGCCAAAAACATTCAGTACTTC
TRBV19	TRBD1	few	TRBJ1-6	CASSTTGFDSPLHF	TGTGCCAGTAGTACGACAGGGTTCGATTCACCCCTCCACTTT
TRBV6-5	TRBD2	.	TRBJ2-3	CASSPTLAGTQYF	TGTGCCAGCAGCCCCACTCTAGCGGGTACGCAGTATTTT
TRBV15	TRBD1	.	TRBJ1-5	CATSSGTVNNQPQHF	TGTGCCACCAGTTCCGGGACAGTTAACAATCAGCCCCAGCATTTT
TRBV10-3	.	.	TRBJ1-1	CAGRGFRVGRDTEAFF	TGTGCCGGACGGGGGTTTCGGGTGGGTAGGGACACTGAAGCTTTCTTT
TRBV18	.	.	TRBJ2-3	CASSPQGSTDTQYF	TGTGCCAGCTCACCGCAGGGAAGCACAGATACGCAGTATTTT
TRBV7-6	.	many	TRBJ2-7	CASSLDQGVTYEQYF	TGTGCCAGCAGCTTAGATCAGGGTGTGACCTACGAGCAGTACTTC
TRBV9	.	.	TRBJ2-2	CASSPQAGELFF	TGTGCCAGCAGCCCTCAGGCGGGGGAGCTGTTTTTT
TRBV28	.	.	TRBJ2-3	CASRPSGFTDTQYF	TGTGCCAGCAGGCCCAGCGGGTTTACAGATACGCAGTATTTT
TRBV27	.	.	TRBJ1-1	CASSSGHLTEAFF	TGTGCCAGCAGTTCAGGACACCTCACTGAAGCTTTCTTT
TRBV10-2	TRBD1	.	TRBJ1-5	CASSEQGGQPQHF	TGCGCCAGCAGTGAACAGGGGGGACAGCCCCAGCATTTT
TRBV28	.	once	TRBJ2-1	CASSPHATDDEQFF	TGTGCCAGCAGTCCACACGCGACAGACGATGAGCAGTTCTTC
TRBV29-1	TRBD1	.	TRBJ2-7	CSVTSGGNYEQYF	TGCAGCGTGACCTCAGGGGGTAACTACGAGCAGTACTTC
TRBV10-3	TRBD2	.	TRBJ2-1	CAIRLAAERNEQFF	TGTGCCATCAGACTAGCGGCCGAACGCAATGAGCAGTTCTTC
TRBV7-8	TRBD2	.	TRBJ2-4	CASSLVAGAGNIQYF	TGTGCCAGCAGCTTAGTAGCGGGAGCGGGAAACATTCAGTACTTC
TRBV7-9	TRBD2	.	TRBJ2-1	CASSLQPGLGVLLEQFF	TGTGCCAGCAGCCTACAACCGGGACTAGGGGTCCTTTTAGAGCAGTTCTTC
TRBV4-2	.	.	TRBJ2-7	CASSQGGSSYEQYF	TGTGCCAGCAGCCAAGGAGGTAGCTCCTACGAGCAGTACTTC
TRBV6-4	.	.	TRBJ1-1	CASTLLTGSPAEAFF	TGTGCCAGCACCTTACTTACAGGGTCCCCGGCTGAAGCTTTCTTT
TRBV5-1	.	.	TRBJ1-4	CASSLDRGIGEKLFF	TGCGCCAGCAGCTTGGATAGGGGGATCGGAGAAAAACTGTTTTTT